By share, the clone carrying this T cell receptor beta chain counts as medium-sized. Its antigen is unidentified. This entry comes from a study of T-cell reconstitution after alpha-beta-depleted transplantation in children. The TCRbeta library was prepared with unique molecular identifiers. TCRdb called the PCR reads again in MiXCR, with one record for every CDR3 protein. The table lists some 150,000 distinct CDR3 sequences, around 8.8% of them singletons, with 15% to 20% in the top ten. Germline loops: CDR1 MNHEY, CDR2 SMNVEV (reference sequence). The CDR3 consists of 16 residues. V was shortened by 7 bases and J by 4 bases, with 20 bases between the two germline ends. General study findings and limits: Roughly two months post-transplant, alpha-beta T cells reportedly originated from several hundred graft clones that had expanded. Recipient T cells and thymic progenitors that survived were the source of the high TCRbeta diversity seen at day 60 in some patients. From newly produced T cells came most of the T-cell counts and diversity one year after transplant.

The receptor's source is a female patient aged 2 to 10 who had a stem cell transplant for congenital amegakaryocytic thrombocytopenia, so the T cells may come from the graft donor. Sequenced material: PBMCs, mostly from graft donor cells, taken 180 days after TCRalphabeta/CD19-depleted stem cell transplant. V gene TRBV27 combines with J gene TRBJ1-5; D is possibly TRBD1 (6 bases). CDR3 coding DNA: TGTGCCAGCATCGACAGGTTTGGAGCACTGAATCAGCCCCAGCATTTT. Its translation is CASIDRFGALNQPQHF.